The present T cell receptor beta chain was sequenced within a study of T cell changes during pregnancy in multiple sclerosis. The CDR3 is 14 residues long. Germline CDR1 and CDR2: SNHLY and FYNNEI. The ends lost 7 bases at V and 2 bases at J; junction bases unmatched: 3. Clones were read by immunoSEQ multiplex PCR, and TCRdb kept only the in-frame ones, dropping some. This table has some 30,000 clones, roughly 90% appearing once. The sequence derives from a female donor with multiple sclerosis, enrolled in a pregnancy study. The rearrangement uses TRBV2 and TRBJ1-2, with 11 bases fitting TRBD1. The specimen was CD8+ T cells from peripheral blood mononuclear cells, collected in the second trimester of pregnancy. The CDR3 spells CASTWTGGNYGYTF. The DNA for the CDR3 is TGTGCCAGCACCTGGACAGGGGGCAACTATGGCTACACCTTC.